Presented here are 30 T cell receptor beta chains from one specimen sequenced in a study of beta chain features in type 1 diabetes. Since all of the isolated RNA was reverse transcribed, expressed TCRB transcripts were what got sequenced. The data were produced by immunoSEQ multiplex PCR, yet TCRdb's version contains in-frame clones alone and is incomplete. The table lists some 270,000 clones, under 13% of them singletons. Their cognate antigens are unknown. Broader study findings: All four CD4+ subsets of Type 1 diabetes patients contained TCRB CDR3s that were moderately but significantly shorter.

Sequencing was performed on naive CD4+ T cells from blood. These receptors were collected from a man aged 25-40 years with type 1 diabetes.

The chain carries TRBV4-3 and TRBJ2-7; 8 nucleotides align to TRBD2. The germline V gene encodes CDR1 LGHNA and CDR2 YSLEER. V was pared by 2 bases and J by 3 bases, with 6 bases of the junction left unmatched. The CDR3 loop spans 15 amino acids. DNA of the CDR3: TGCGCCAGCAGCCAAATAGCGGGGAGGGACTACGAGCAGTACTTC. It encodes CASSQIAGRDYEQYF.

V is TRBV10-2 and J is TRBJ2-1; D gene uncertain. There are 14 residues in the CDR3. Germline assignment: CDR1 WSHSY and CDR2 SAAADI. The ends were cut back, 8 bases at V and 0 bases at J, with 11 bases in the middle. CDR3 amino acids: CASGGTSSYNEQFF. CDR3 coding DNA: TGCGCCAGCGGCGGTACCTCCTCCTACAATGAGCAGTTCTTC.

This clone has more than one count but fewer than ten. V gene TRBV6-6 combines with J gene TRBJ2-7; 8 nucleotides line up with TRBD1. The length of the CDR3 is 15 residues. CDR1 and CDR2 from the germline V gene are MNHNY and SVGAGI (reference sequence). With V trimmed by 5 bases and J by 7 bases, 13 bases remained unmatched. The CDR3 nucleotides read TGTGCCAGCAGTCCCTTAGGACAGGGATATGGAGAGCAGTACTTC. It encodes CASSPLGQGYGEQYF.

This clone came up a few times. The V call is TRBV7-2, the J call TRBJ1-1; 7 positions match TRBD1. The CDR3 has 13 residues. Trimming cost V 5 bases and J 3 bases; bases outside gene matches: 3. Germline V lookup: CDR1 SGHTA, CDR2 FQGNSA. CDR3 protein: CASSPDRDTEAFF. The CDR3 DNA reads TGTGCCAGCAGCCCCGACAGGGACACTGAAGCTTTCTTT.

The chain combines TRBV27 with TRBJ2-7; TRBD1 matches 7 bases. The CDR3 runs to 13 residues. From germline, CDR1 is MNHEY and CDR2 SMNVEV (reference sequence). Trimming took 5 bases from V and 3 from J; bases not matched to a gene: 4. CDR3 sequence: CASSLYRGYEQYF. CDR3 bases: TGTGCCAGCAGTCTATACAGGGGCTACGAGCAGTACTTC.

This clone was observed a handful of times. V usage is TRBV19 and J usage is TRBJ2-4; D is possibly TRBD1 (6 bases). This CDR3 contains 13 residues. Germline values: CDR1 LNHDA, CDR2 SQIVND (reference sequence). With 3 bases removed from V and 7 bases from J, the gap between germline ends came to 10 bases. This CDR3 reads CASSIQGKNIQYF. The CDR3, as DNA: TGTGCCAGTAGTATCCAGGGGAAGAACATTCAGTACTTC.

In this sample, this clone turned up a few times. This sequence joins TRBV7-9 and TRBJ2-3; no clear D gene. From germline, CDR1 is SEHNR and CDR2 FQNEAQ (reference sequence). V lost 3 bases to trimming and J lost 0 bases, with 7 bases between them. The CDR3 covers 14 residues. CDR3 DNA sequence: TGTGCCAGCAGCTTTACTGGTAGCACAGATACGCAGTATTTT. Translation gives CASSFTGSTDTQYF.

The chain employs TRBV6-5 and TRBJ2-1; 11 nucleotides agree with TRBD2. Trimming at V came to 2 bases and at J to 5 bases, leaving 2 bases not matched to a gene. Germline V gene lookup returns CDR1 MNHEY and CDR2 SVGAGI. This CDR3 contains 15 residues. The CDR3 nucleotides are TGTGCCAGCAGTTACGGGACTAGCGGCAACAATGAGCAGTTCTTC. Residues: CASSYGTSGNNEQFF.

This sequence joins TRBV6-5 and TRBJ1-6; D may be TRBD1 (5 bases). CDR1 MNHEY and CDR2 SVGAGI come from the germline V gene. V lost 0 bases and J lost 10, with 13 bases in between. The CDR3 has 15 residues. This CDR3 is CASSYSPGPGSPLHF. In DNA, the CDR3 is TGTGCCAGCAGTTACTCGCCAGGGCCAGGATCACCCCTCCACTTT.

The V gene is TRBV29-1, the J gene TRBJ1-3; D not certain. The CDR3 sequence is 13 residues long. The V end lost 5 bases, the J end lost 1 base, and 9 bases lay between the germline ends. Germline CDR1 SQVTM, CDR2 ANQGSEA. The CDR3 region is CSVLPRSGNTIYF. In nucleotides, the CDR3 is TGCAGCGTTCTCCCTAGGTCTGGAAACACCATATATTTT. The variable domain in full, with the rest retrieved from reference TRBV29-1 and TRBJ1-3, is SAVISQKPSRDICQRGTSLTIQCQVDSQVTMMFWYRQQPGQSLTLIATANQGSEATYESGFVIDKFPISRPNLTFSTLTVSNMSPEDSSIYLCSVLPRSGNTIYFGEGSWLTVV.

The chain couples TRBV19 to TRBJ2-7; 12 bases are a match to TRBD1. The ends lost 9 bases at V and 5 bases at J; junction bases unmatched: 8. Germline V gene sequence: CDR1 LNHDA, CDR2 SQIVND (reference sequence). There are 14 residues in the CDR3. The CDR3 reads CASRGTGGFHEQYF. CDR3 nucleotides: TGTGCCAGCCGGGGGACAGGGGGCTTCCACGAGCAGTACTTC.

A few counts support this clone. This same CDR3 is encoded by further DNA sequences in the sample. The J gene is TRBJ1-6, the V gene TRBV5-1, with D tentatively TRBD1 (5 bases). This CDR3 is built from 14 residues. Germline V gene lookup returns CDR1 SGHRS and CDR2 YFSETQ. The V end was cut by 0 bases, the J end by 7 bases, with 8 bases between. CDR3 protein: CASSLGRVNSPLHF. CDR3 bases: TGCGCCAGCAGCTTGGGCAGGGTGAATTCACCCCTCCACTTT.

This clone has only a few counts. This chain uses TRBV7-8 with TRBJ2-6; 8 nucleotides line up with TRBD1. Germline V CDR1 and CDR2: SGHVS, FQNEAQ. The V segment lost 10 bases and the J segment 0 bases; nucleotides outside the gene matches: 14. The CDR3 has 18 residues. The CDR3 protein is CATSRGTGFSSGANVLTF. The DNA for the CDR3 is TGTGCCACCTCCCGTGGGACAGGCTTTTCCTCTGGGGCCAACGTCCTGACTTTC.

This chain joins TRBV5-6 and TRBJ1-5; no definite D call. CDR1 and CDR2 (germline): SGHDT, YYEEEE. The CDR3 sequence is 15 residues long. V was pared by 7 bases and J by 2 bases, with 16 bases between. CDR3 protein: CASFRTGYGNQPQHF. The CDR3 DNA is TGTGCCAGCTTCAGGACTGGGTACGGCAATCAGCCCCAGCATTTT.

Only a few counts were recorded for this clone. CDR3 protein: CASSSAGKSSYEQYF. CDR3 bases: TGTGCCAGCAGCTCCGCGGGAAAAAGCTCCTACGAGCAGTACTTC. This chain links TRBV7-9 with TRBJ2-7; D possibly corresponds to TRBD2 (6 bases). Looked up from germline, CDR1 is SEHNR and CDR2 is FQNEAQ (reference sequence). The CDR3 contains 15 residues. Trimming shortened V by 4 bases and J by 0 bases, and 13 bases separated the two germline ends.

V usage is TRBV7-9 and J usage is TRBJ1-2; D possibly corresponds to TRBD1 (6 bases). CDR1 and CDR2 (germline): SEHNR, FQNEAQ (reference sequence). V gave up 1 base and J gave up 5 bases, with 11 bases separating them. CDR3 size: 14 residues. CDR3 nucleotide sequence: TGTGCCAGCAGCTTAGTCGGCAGGGGTTATGGCTACACCTTC. This codes for CASSLVGRGYGYTF. Variable domain in full (rest from reference TRBV7-9 and TRBJ1-2): DTGVSQNPRHKITKRGQNVTFRCDPISEHNRLYWYRQTLGQGPEFLTYFQNEAQLEKSRLLSDRFSAERPKGSFSTLEIQRTEQGDSAMYLCASSLVGRGYGYTFGSGTRLTVV.

The V gene is TRBV30, the J gene TRBJ2-2; the D gene is possibly TRBD1 (5 bases). The CDR3 extends over 16 amino acids. The V gene's germline CDR1 is GTSNPN and CDR2 SVGIG (reference sequence). V was trimmed by 2 bases and J by 3 bases, leaving 16 bases between them. Here the CDR3 reads CAWSTPLTVYTGELFF. The CDR3 nucleotides are TGTGCCTGGAGTACCCCCTTGACAGTGTACACCGGGGAGCTGTTTTTT.

V and J are TRBV27 and TRBJ1-6, with no clear D. The germline CDR1 and CDR2 sequences are MNHEY and SMNVEV (reference sequence). The V gene lost 4 bases and the J gene lost 7 bases, with 11 bases spanning the gap. The CDR3 extends over 14 amino acids. The CDR3 sequence: CASSYEAGNSPLHF. CDR3 bases: TGTGCCAGCAGTTATGAGGCGGGAAATTCACCCCTCCACTTT.

The J gene is TRBJ2-1, the V gene TRBV7-3; the match to TRBD2 covers 9 bases. Germline loops: CDR1 SGHTA, CDR2 FQGTGA. The CDR3 is made up of 15 amino acids. J gave up 4 bases and V 5 bases, and 6 bases lay outside the gene matches. CDR3: CASSPRLAGYNEQFF. In nucleotides, the CDR3 is TGTGCCAGCAGCCCCCGCCTAGCGGGATACAATGAGCAGTTCTTC.

The chain uses TRBV7-8 and TRBJ1-5; no firm D call. The CDR3 length is 15 residues. Between the trimmed V and J ends, which lost 4 bases and 1 base, there was a span of 11 bases. Germline assignment: CDR1 SGHVS and CDR2 FQNEAQ. CDR3 region: CASSSPWESNQPQHF. The CDR3 nucleotides read TGTGCCAGCAGCTCCCCATGGGAGAGCAATCAGCCCCAGCATTTT.

This clone was seen a few times. V and J are TRBV30 and TRBJ1-5; D remains unclear. This CDR3 spans 15 amino acids. Germline V gene data show CDR1 as GTSNPN and CDR2 as SVGIG (reference sequence). Trimming left V 2 bases short and J 6 bases short, with 17 bases between. The CDR3 loop is CAWSSGASSGQPQHF. The DNA for the CDR3 is TGTGCCTGGAGTTCAGGCGCGTCATCTGGTCAGCCCCAGCATTTT.

V usage is TRBV7-2 and J usage is TRBJ1-4; 10 positions match TRBD1. V shed 7 bases, J shed 8 bases, and the junction held 7 bases outside the gene matches. Germline V gene data show CDR1 as SGHTA and CDR2 as FQGNSA. This CDR3 is 14 amino acids long. CDR3 residues: CASNRDRGGEKLFF. The DNA of the CDR3 is TGTGCCAGCAACAGGGACAGGGGTGGGGAAAAACTGTTTTTT.

This clone was recorded a few times. The chain has TRBV15 and TRBJ2-7; D not resolved. Germline V lookup: CDR1 LNHNV, CDR2 YYDKDF (reference sequence). Trimming took 0 bases from V and 5 from J, leaving 14 bases between them. The CDR3 covers 15 residues. CDR3 nucleotides: TGTGCCACCAGCAGAGACCCCTACCCCCGGGACGAGCAGTACTTC. Residues: CATSRDPYPRDEQYF.

This clone was seen more than once but under ten times. The V and J genes are TRBV6-5 and TRBJ1-1; D uncertain. V shed 6 bases and J shed 0 bases, with 11 bases lying between them. The V gene's germline CDR1 is MNHEY and CDR2 SVGAGI. The CDR3 runs to 14 residues. Written as DNA, the CDR3 is TGTGCCAGCAGGGGTCCTACAGTGAACACTGAAGCTTTCTTT. Its protein product is CASRGPTVNTEAFF.

V is TRBV20-1 and J is TRBJ2-7; D possibly corresponds to TRBD1 (6 bases). The CDR3 sequence is 11 residues long. Germline V CDR1 and CDR2: DFQATT, SNEGSKA (reference sequence). V was shortened by 2 bases and J by 6 bases, with 8 bases between the two germline ends. The CDR3 coding sequence is TGCAGTGCTAGACTAGGGGGCGAGCAGTACTTC. Its protein product is CSARLGGEQYF.

This clone came up a few times. V and J are TRBV29-1 and TRBJ2-1; 13 bases align to TRBD2. V was pared by 0 bases and J by 1 base, with 0 bases of the junction left unmatched. CDR3 length equals 16 residues. Germline CDR1 SQVTM, CDR2 ANQGSEA. Here the CDR3 reads CSVEEGLAGSYNEQFF. The CDR3 bases are TGCAGCGTTGAAGAGGGACTAGCGGGGTCCTACAATGAGCAGTTCTTC.

This rearrangement joins TRBV11-2 to TRBJ2-7; possible D gene TRBD1, 6 bases. This CDR3 region has 13 residues. Germline loops: CDR1 SGHAT, CDR2 FQNNGV. V lost 5 bases and J lost 5, with 13 bases in between. The DNA for the CDR3 is TGTGCCAGCAGCCCTTACAGGGAAGACGAGCAGTACTTC. It codes for CASSPYREDEQYF.

The genes are TRBV7-2 and TRBJ2-3, with 10 bases lining up with TRBD2. The CDR3 is made up of 16 amino acids. The J segment lost 6 bases and the V segment lost 4 bases, leaving 10 bases of the junction unmatched. CDR1 and CDR2 from the germline V gene are SGHTA and FQGNSA. The CDR3 is CASSSLAGRRMDTQYF. The CDR3 nucleotides are TGTGCCAGCAGCTCACTAGCGGGGCGTAGGATGGATACGCAGTATTTT.

This clone was detected a few times. The chain couples TRBV11-2 to TRBJ2-7; D perhaps matches TRBD2 (6 bases). Trimming pared 1 base from V and 6 bases from J, leaving 16 bases between. Looked up from germline, CDR1 is SGHAT and CDR2 is FQNNGV. CDR3 length: 15 residues. CDR3 DNA: TGTGCCAGCAGCTTAGTGCCTGGAGGGGTGCTCGAGCAGTACTTC. It translates to CASSLVPGGVLEQYF.

In this sample, this clone turned up a few times. The chain's CDR3 is CASSYIAGENIQYF. For the CDR3, the DNA is TGTGCCAGCAGTTACATAGCGGGGGAAAACATTCAGTACTTC. The chain couples TRBV6-5 to TRBJ2-4, with TRBD2 matching 9 bases. Germline loops: CDR1 MNHEY, CDR2 SVGAGI. This CDR3 comprises 14 residues. Unmatched junction bases numbered 1, after V lost 2 bases and J lost 5 bases.